The clone carrying this T cell receptor (beta chain) is classed as medium-sized. The data originate from a study of CD8 T cells in Susac syndrome. Looked up from germline, CDR1 is SEHNR and CDR2 is FQNEAQ (reference sequence). Trimming removed 8 bases from V and 5 bases from J, with 12 bases in between. The CDR3 is 12 residues long. After extraction with the RNeasy kit, roughly 0.45 to 1 ug of the RNA was reverse transcribed using random hexamers. By means of immunoSEQ multiplex PCR, TCR beta CDR3 spanning 54 Vbeta and 13 Jbeta underwent amplification. From the immunoSEQ multiplex PCR reads, TCRdb called clonotypes with MiXCR, one entry per CDR3 protein. Of 50,000 to 55,000 distinct CDR3 sequences listed, approximately 95% are singletons.

The material sequenced was CD8+ T cells from PBMCs. The sequence derives from a human donor with Susac syndrome. The chain links TRBV7-9 to TRBJ2-5; D gene unclear. The DNA for the CDR3 is TGTGCCAGCTCCTCTCCTGGGGAGACCCAGTACTTC. Translated: CASSSPGETQYF.